This T cell receptor (beta chain) comes out of a study of T-cell reconstitution after alpha-beta-depleted transplantation in children. V was clipped by 3 bases and J by 1 base, with 16 bases between them. In germline, CDR1 is SGHRS, CDR2 YFSETQ. The CDR3 totals 16 residues. General observations from the study: Some patients' high day-60 TCRbeta diversity was traced to surviving recipient T cells and thymic progenitors. Several hundred expanded graft clones reportedly gave rise to the alpha-beta T cells present about two months after transplant. T-cell counts and diversity were attributed mostly to newly produced T cells one year after transplant.

Concerning this clonotype: The antigen remains undetermined.

This sample's TCRbeta library carried unique molecular identifier barcodes. Using its own MiXCR run on the PCR reads, TCRdb lists one record per CDR3 protein. This sample carries about 980,000 distinct CDR3 sequences, about 31% of them seen once, and the ten largest clones take more than 25%. The chain couples TRBV5-1 to TRBJ1-1; D possibly corresponds to TRBD1 (5 bases). This sequence originates from a boy younger than two who had a stem cell transplant for SCID, so the T cells may come from the graft donor. Sequenced material: PBMCs, mostly from graft donor cells, taken 360 days after TCRalphabeta/CD19-depleted stem cell transplant. The CDR3 sequence: CASSSTVGGANTEAFF. CDR3 nucleotides: TGCGCCAGCAGCTCCACCGTCGGGGGAGCGAACACTGAAGCTTTCTTT.